These T cell receptor beta chains were read from a single sample in a study of blood T cells in healthy people across ages. TCRdb called the 5' RACE reads again in MiXCR, with one record for every CDR3 protein. In the table there are some 1.4 million distinct CDR3 sequences, about 40% of which are singletons. Sequenced sample: blood. The receptors were sampled from a woman younger than 30 in good health. Both conserved end residues are part of each CDR3. The D gene is left open where the match is weak. Size tells how often a clone was seen (once, few, many) or the class of an expanded clone, and some rows leave it out.

D: .
J: TRBJ2-3
size: .
V: TRBV28
CDR3: CASRSRWATYTDTQYF
DNA: TGTGCCAGCAGGTCGAGGTGGGCGACATACACAGATACGCAGTATTTT

D: .
J: TRBJ2-3
size: few
V: TRBV10-3
CDR3: CAISESTSSDTQYF
DNA: TGTGCCATCAGTGAGTCGACTAGTTCGGATACGCAGTATTTT

D: TRBD1
J: TRBJ1-5
size: .
V: TRBV6-1
CDR3: CARSLYRQGSNQPQHF
DNA: TGTGCCAGGTCGTTGTACAGACAGGGGAGCAATCAGCCCCAGCATTTT

D: .
J: TRBJ2-5
size: .
V: TRBV5-1
CDR3: CASSLSSVAQETQYF
DNA: TGCGCCAGCAGCTTATCATCGGTGGCCCAAGAGACCCAGTACTTC

D: .
J: TRBJ1-6
size: .
V: TRBV20-1
CDR3: CSAREGEGNSPLHF
DNA: TGCAGTGCTAGGGAAGGGGAGGGCAATTCACCCCTCCACTTT

D: TRBD1
J: TRBJ2-7
size: few
V: TRBV27
CDR3: CASIGDSVISYEQYF
DNA: TGTGCCAGCATTGGGGACAGCGTGATTTCCTACGAGCAGTACTTC

D: .
J: TRBJ1-4
size: few
V: TRBV10-3
CDR3: CAISTGREEEKLFF
DNA: TGTGCCATCAGTACAGGGAGGGAAGAGGAAAAACTGTTTTTT

D: .
J: TRBJ2-3
size: .
V: TRBV27
CDR3: CASSLSPRTDTQYF
DNA: TGTGCCAGCAGTTTATCCCCCCGAACAGATACGCAGTATTTT

D: .
J: TRBJ2-5
size: .
V: TRBV6-1
CDR3: CASSEVDLGQYF
DNA: TGTGCCAGCAGTGAAGTAGACCTCGGGCAGTACTTC

D: .
J: TRBJ2-5
size: .
V: TRBV6-5
CDR3: CASGRVRGPTQETQYF
DNA: TGTGCCAGCGGGAGGGTCAGGGGGCCCACCCAAGAGACCCAGTACTTC

D: TRBD1
J: TRBJ2-7
size: .
V: TRBV2
CDR3: CASRIAGTGAYEQYF
DNA: TGTGCCAGCAGGATCGCCGGGACAGGGGCCTACGAGCAGTACTTC

D: TRBD1
J: TRBJ1-1
size: .
V: TRBV3-1
CDR3: CASSDNGQGVGAFF
DNA: TGTGCCAGCAGTGACAACGGACAGGGAGTCGGAGCTTTCTTT

D: TRBD2
J: TRBJ2-1
size: .
V: TRBV5-1
CDR3: CANSPAKVAGGVSSYNEQFF
DNA: TGCGCCAACAGCCCGGCAAAGGTAGCGGGGGGGGTAAGCTCCTACAATGAGCAGTTCTTC

D: .
J: TRBJ2-7
size: .
V: TRBV21-1
CDR3: CASSKDIGGGGTTYEQYF
DNA: TGTGCCAGCAGCAAAGATATCGGGGGGGGAGGGACAACCTACGAGCAGTACTTC

D: TRBD2
J: TRBJ2-5
size: .
V: TRBV15
CDR3: CATSLVAGEQETQYF
DNA: TGTGCCACCTCCCTGGTAGCGGGAGAACAAGAGACCCAGTACTTC

D: TRBD1
J: TRBJ2-5
size: .
V: TRBV6-5
CDR3: CASSWGNDRDSLRTQYF
DNA: TGTGCCAGCAGTTGGGGGAACGACAGGGATTCCCTGAGGACCCAGTACTTC

D: .
J: TRBJ2-3
size: .
V: TRBV20-1
CDR3: CSAPGPGHTDTQYF
DNA: TGCAGTGCCCCTGGCCCGGGGCACACAGATACGCAGTATTTT

D: .
J: TRBJ1-1
size: .
V: TRBV12-3/TRBV12-4
CDR3: CASSRSGLPNTEAFF
DNA: TGTGCCAGCAGCCGGTCGGGATTACCGAACACTGAAGCTTTCTTT

D: TRBD1
J: TRBJ2-7
size: few
V: TRBV5-1
CDR3: CASSTGQGEQYF
DNA: TGCGCCAGCAGCACGGGACAGGGCGAGCAGTACTTC

D: .
J: TRBJ2-2
size: .
V: TRBV7-9
CDR3: CASSLAVTTGELFF
DNA: TGTGCCAGCAGCTTAGCGGTGACCACCGGGGAGCTGTTTTTT

D: .
J: TRBJ2-3
size: few
V: TRBV12-3/TRBV12-4
CDR3: CASNIFAGTDTQYF
DNA: TGTGCCAGCAATATATTCGCTGGCACAGATACGCAGTATTTT

D: .
J: TRBJ2-1
size: many
V: TRBV6-2/TRBV6-3
CDR3: CASSPWGTNEQFF
DNA: TGTGCCAGCAGCCCCTGGGGCACCAATGAGCAGTTCTTC

D: .
J: TRBJ1-5
size: few
V: TRBV24-1
CDR3: CATSDAGTRWHQPQHF
DNA: TGTGCCACCAGTGACGCCGGGACCCGATGGCATCAGCCCCAGCATTTT

D: .
J: TRBJ2-3
size: .
V: TRBV6-5
CDR3: CASSYPGSAADTQYF
DNA: TGTGCCAGCAGTTATCCTGGATCCGCTGCAGATACGCAGTATTTT

D: TRBD2
J: TRBJ2-3
size: .
V: TRBV4-1
CDR3: CASTHSGRSTDTQYF
DNA: TGCGCCAGCACCCACAGCGGGAGGAGCACAGATACGCAGTATTTT

D: .
J: TRBJ2-5
size: .
V: TRBV4-1
CDR3: CASSQEGHSNEQYF
DNA: TGCGCCAGCAGCCAAGAGGGACACTCCAATGAGCAGTACTTC

D: .
J: TRBJ2-5
size: few
V: TRBV5-1
CDR3: CASSSASAVSQETQYF
DNA: TGCGCCAGCAGCTCGGCTTCGGCAGTGTCACAAGAGACCCAGTACTTC

D: TRBD2
J: TRBJ2-3
size: .
V: TRBV7-6
CDR3: CASSSMTSGGTDTQYF
DNA: TGTGCCAGCAGCTCGATGACTAGCGGGGGCACAGATACGCAGTATTTT

D: .
J: TRBJ1-5
size: once
V: TRBV27
CDR3: CASSLAFASNQPQHF
DNA: TGTGCCAGCAGTTTGGCGTTTGCTAGCAATCAGCCCCAGCATTTT

D: .
J: TRBJ1-2
size: few
V: TRBV3-1
CDR3: CASSQGTTGYTF
DNA: TGTGCCAGCAGCCAAGGGACAACTGGCTACACCTTC

D: TRBD1
J: TRBJ1-1
size: .
V: TRBV3-1
CDR3: CASSQKGASGVGAFF
DNA: TGTGCCAGCAGCCAGAAGGGGGCCTCTGGAGTTGGAGCTTTCTTT

D: TRBD1
J: TRBJ2-7
size: once
V: TRBV7-9
CDR3: CASSPTRQGRNEQYF
DNA: TGTGCCAGCAGCCCAACCCGACAGGGAAGGAATGAGCAGTACTTC

D: .
J: TRBJ2-1
size: .
V: TRBV20-1
CDR3: CSASTDYKEQFF
DNA: TGCAGTGCGTCGACGGACTACAAGGAGCAGTTCTTC

D: .
J: TRBJ2-7
size: .
V: TRBV20-1
CDR3: CSARGLGGAVTYEQYF
DNA: TGCAGTGCTAGGGGCTTGGGGGGCGCGGTGACCTACGAGCAGTACTTC

D: .
J: TRBJ1-1
size: once
V: TRBV7-8
CDR3: CASSSRVENTEAFF
DNA: TGTGCCAGCAGCTCGCGGGTCGAGAACACTGAAGCTTTCTTT

D: .
J: TRBJ2-3
size: .
V: TRBV6-7
CDR3: CASSVPDQDTQYF
DNA: TGTGCCAGCAGTGTTCCGGACCAAGATACGCAGTATTTT

D: TRBD2
J: TRBJ2-1
size: few
V: TRBV6-1
CDR3: CASSELAGAAHEQFF
DNA: TGTGCCAGCAGTGAATTAGCGGGAGCGGCCCATGAGCAGTTCTTC

D: .
J: TRBJ2-1
size: few
V: TRBV7-9
CDR3: CASNPMLGASDNEQFF
DNA: TGTGCCAGCAACCCGATGTTAGGGGCTTCCGACAATGAGCAGTTCTTC

D: TRBD2
J: TRBJ2-1
size: few
V: TRBV6-6
CDR3: CASGRLAGEINEQFF
DNA: TGTGCCAGCGGTCGGCTAGCGGGAGAAATCAATGAGCAGTTCTTC

D: .
J: TRBJ2-3
size: .
V: TRBV20-1
CDR3: CSPFSDLDTQYF
DNA: TGCAGTCCTTTTAGCGACTTAGATACGCAGTATTTT

D: .
J: TRBJ1-2
size: .
V: TRBV11-2
CDR3: CASSRAGAPGYTF
DNA: TGTGCCAGCAGCCGAGCTGGGGCGCCGGGCTACACCTTC

D: .
J: TRBJ2-7
size: .
V: TRBV12-3/TRBV12-4
CDR3: CASRPLSRAYEQYF
DNA: TGTGCCAGCAGGCCCTTGAGCAGGGCCTACGAGCAGTACTTC

D: TRBD2
J: TRBJ2-1
size: many
V: TRBV6-6
CDR3: CASSSGTSGNNEQFF
DNA: TGTGCCAGCAGTTCCGGGACTAGCGGGAACAATGAGCAGTTCTTC

D: .
J: TRBJ2-7
size: few
V: TRBV6-2/TRBV6-3
CDR3: CASSYGGINEQYF
DNA: TGTGCCAGCAGTTACGGGGGGATCAACGAGCAGTACTTC

D: .
J: TRBJ2-7
size: .
V: TRBV27
CDR3: CASSLTTGDYEQYF
DNA: TGTGCCAGCAGTTTAACGACCGGGGACTACGAGCAGTACTTC

D: .
J: TRBJ1-2
size: few
V: TRBV7-2
CDR3: CASSQGGGAGYGYTF
DNA: TGTGCCAGCAGCCAGGGCGGAGGGGCTGGCTATGGCTACACCTTC

D: TRBD2
J: TRBJ2-7
size: .
V: TRBV3-1
CDR3: CASSHLAGENEQYF
DNA: TGTGCCAGCAGCCACTTAGCGGGAGAAAACGAGCAGTACTTC

D: .
J: TRBJ2-1
size: .
V: TRBV7-8
CDR3: CASSVGGINEQFF
DNA: TGTGCCAGCAGCGTTGGGGGGATCAATGAGCAGTTCTTC

D: TRBD2
J: TRBJ2-1
size: .
V: TRBV6-1
CDR3: CASSELASGRWPEQFF
DNA: TGTGCCAGCAGTGAATTGGCTAGCGGGAGGTGGCCGGAGCAGTTCTTC

D: .
J: TRBJ1-5
size: .
V: TRBV7-6
CDR3: CASSSDGGQPQHF
DNA: TGTGCCAGCAGCTCCGACGGGGGCCAGCCCCAGCATTTT

D: .
J: TRBJ1-2
size: .
V: TRBV9
CDR3: CASSVAGADYGYTF
DNA: TGTGCCAGCAGCGTAGCGGGAGCAGACTATGGCTACACCTTC

D: .
J: TRBJ2-3
size: few
V: TRBV21-1
CDR3: CANTKERGGSTDTQYF
DNA: TGTGCCAACACGAAGGAACGGGGGGGCAGCACAGATACGCAGTATTTT

D: .
J: TRBJ1-1
size: few
V: TRBV11-2
CDR3: CASSRTTGTEAFF
DNA: TGTGCCAGCAGCCGTACAACGGGGACTGAAGCTTTCTTT

D: .
J: TRBJ2-1
size: .
V: TRBV7-8
CDR3: CASSSDSGSSYNEQFF
DNA: TGTGCCAGCAGCTCGGATAGCGGCAGCTCCTACAATGAGCAGTTCTTC